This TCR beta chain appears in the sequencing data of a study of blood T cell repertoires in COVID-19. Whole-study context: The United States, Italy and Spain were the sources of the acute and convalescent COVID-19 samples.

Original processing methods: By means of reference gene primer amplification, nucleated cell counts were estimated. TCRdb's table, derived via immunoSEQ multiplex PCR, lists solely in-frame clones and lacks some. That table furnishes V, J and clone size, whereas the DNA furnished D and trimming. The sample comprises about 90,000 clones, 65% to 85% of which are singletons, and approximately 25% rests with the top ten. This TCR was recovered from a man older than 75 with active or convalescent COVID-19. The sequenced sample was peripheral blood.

The CDR3 region is CASSLRTGGGLNEKLFF. The CDR3 bases are TGTGCCAGCAGCTTGCGCACTGGGGGCGGACTCAATGAAAAACTGTTTTTT. V and J are TRBV7-6 and TRBJ1-4, with a tentative D call TRBD1 (6 bases). The V and J ends lost 3 bases and 5 bases respectively, with 19 bases between them. Germline V gene data show CDR1 as SGHVS and CDR2 as FNYEAQ. The CDR3 has 17 residues.